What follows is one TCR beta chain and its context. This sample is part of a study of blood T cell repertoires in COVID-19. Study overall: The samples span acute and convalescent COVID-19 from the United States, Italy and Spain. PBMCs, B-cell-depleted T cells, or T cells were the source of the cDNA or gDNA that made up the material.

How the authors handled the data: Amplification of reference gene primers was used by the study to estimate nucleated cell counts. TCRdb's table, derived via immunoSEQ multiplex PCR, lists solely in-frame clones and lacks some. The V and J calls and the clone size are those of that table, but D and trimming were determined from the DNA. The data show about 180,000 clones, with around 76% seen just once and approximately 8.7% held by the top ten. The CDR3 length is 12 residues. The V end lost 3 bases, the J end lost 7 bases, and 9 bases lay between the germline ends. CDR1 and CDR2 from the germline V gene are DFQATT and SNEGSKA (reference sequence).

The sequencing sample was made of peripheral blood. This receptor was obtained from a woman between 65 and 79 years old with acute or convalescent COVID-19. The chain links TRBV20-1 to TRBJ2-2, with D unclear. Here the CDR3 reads CSASGPGGELFF. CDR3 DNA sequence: TGCAGTGCTAGTGGGCCGGGCGGGGAGCTGTTTTTT.